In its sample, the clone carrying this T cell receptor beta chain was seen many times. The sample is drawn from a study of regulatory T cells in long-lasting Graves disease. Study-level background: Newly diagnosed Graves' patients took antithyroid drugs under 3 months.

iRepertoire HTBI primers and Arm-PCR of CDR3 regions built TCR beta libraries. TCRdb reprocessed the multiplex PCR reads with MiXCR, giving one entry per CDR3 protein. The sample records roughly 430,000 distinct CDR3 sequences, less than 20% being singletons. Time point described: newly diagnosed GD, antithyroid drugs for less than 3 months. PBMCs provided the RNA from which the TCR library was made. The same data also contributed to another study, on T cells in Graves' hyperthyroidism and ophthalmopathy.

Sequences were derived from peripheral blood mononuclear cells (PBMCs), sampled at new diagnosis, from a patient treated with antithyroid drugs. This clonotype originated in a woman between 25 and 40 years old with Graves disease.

The CDR3 DNA is TGTGCCAGCAGCTTAACGATGGACAGGGCAGGGCAGCCCCAGCATTTT. Its translation: CASSLTMDRAGQPQHF. The V gene is TRBV7-2, the J gene TRBJ1-5; 8 positions agree with TRBD1. The CDR3 has 16 residues. V lost 2 bases and J lost 7; bases outside the gene matches: 10. Germline V gene lookup returns CDR1 SGHTA and CDR2 FQGNSA. Looking up the rest from reference TRBV7-2 and TRBJ1-5 gives the full variable domain: GAGVSQSPSNKVTEKGKDVELRCDPISGHTALYWYRQSLGQGLEFLIYFQGNSAPDKSGLPSDRFSAERTGGSVSTLTIQRTQQEDSAVYLCASSLTMDRAGQPQHFGDGTRLSIL.